Each of the 19 T cell receptor beta chains below was sequenced from the same sample in a study of CD8 T cells in Susac syndrome (dated by TCRdb to between 2018 and 2021). The library was built by means of the immunoSEQ multiplex PCR assay. RNA was extracted using the RNeasy kit, and about 0.45 to 1 ug of the RNA was reverse transcribed with random hexamers. TCRdb cleaned the public reads at Q25 with fastp, built clones with MiXCR and kept in-frame beta chains. A single entry per CDR3 protein holds the most common genes and DNA from its merged rows. This sample comprises roughly 140,000 distinct CDR3 sequences, about 94% of them detected only once. In total, the top ten clones hold just over 0.2% of the sample. The sequenced sample was CD8+ T cells from PBMCs. The receptor set was obtained from a human donor with multiple sclerosis.

The rearrangement uses TRBV3-1 and TRBJ2-5; no firm D call. This CDR3 is built from 14 residues. Trimming left V 1 base short and J 5 bases short, with 11 bases between. Germline V gene lookup returns CDR1 LGHDT and CDR2 YNNKEL (reference sequence). DNA for the CDR3: TGTGCCAGCAGCCAAGTGTCGCCTTGGGAGACCCAGTACTTC. It is translated as CASSQVSPWETQYF.

This chain links TRBV3-1 with TRBJ2-7, with D uncertain. V shed 1 base and J shed 2 bases, with 15 bases lying between them. Germline values: CDR1 LGHDT, CDR2 YNNKEL (reference sequence). The CDR3 has 16 residues. CDR3 DNA: TGTGCCAGCAGCCAAGTCGGAATGTATCTCCCCTACGAGCAGTACTTC. It yields the protein CASSQVGMYLPYEQYF.

The chain links TRBV12-3 or TRBV12-4 to TRBJ2-7; D gene uncertain. V was cut by 3 bases and J by 0 bases, with 9 bases left in between. The CDR3 is made up of 14 amino acids. The CDR3 sequence: CASSFGPGSYEQYF. CDR3 DNA: TGTGCCAGCAGTTTTGGGCCTGGCTCCTACGAGCAGTACTTC.

V usage is TRBV28 and J usage is TRBJ1-2, with 7 bases lining up with TRBD1. This CDR3 is built from 16 residues. Germline V gene data show CDR1 as MDHEN and CDR2 as SYDVKM. V gave up 6 bases and J gave up 4 bases; unmatched junction bases: 14. The CDR3 loop reads CASSSTGTVFPYGYTF. CDR3 DNA sequence: TGTGCCAGCAGCTCGACCGGGACAGTCTTTCCCTATGGCTACACCTTC.

This clonotype was seen a single time. The V gene is TRBV24-1, the J gene TRBJ2-7; D call uncertain. This CDR3 region has 15 residues. Per the germline V gene, CDR1 is KGHDR and CDR2 is SFDVKD. The V end lost 2 bases, the J end lost 2 bases, and 12 bases lay between the germline ends. The CDR3 is CATSDSRQSTYEQYF. DNA for the CDR3: TGTGCCACCAGTGATTCCCGGCAGAGCACCTACGAGCAGTACTTC.

The CDR3, as DNA: TGTGCCAGCAGTGACCCGACAGGGGGCAGCTACGAGCAGTACTTC. Translated, it gives CASSDPTGGSYEQYF. This chain uses TRBV25-1 with TRBJ2-7, with 10 bases lining up with TRBD1. Germline CDR1 is MGHDK and CDR2 is SYGVNS. Germline trimming cut 3 bases from V and 3 bases from J; bases unmatched to any gene: 5. The CDR3 has 15 amino acids.

The rearrangement links TRBV29-1 to TRBJ1-1; no definite D call. Germline CDR1 is SQVTM and CDR2 is ANQGSEA. Between the trimmed V and J ends, which lost 3 bases and 4 bases, there was a span of 18 bases. The CDR3 sequence is 15 residues long. CDR3: CSVDGQKVTGTEAFF. CDR3 coding DNA: TGCAGCGTTGATGGCCAGAAAGTCACTGGCACTGAAGCTTTCTTT.

The V and J genes are TRBV25-1 and TRBJ2-1; D is unresolved. This CDR3 is 11 amino acids long. CDR1 and CDR2 from the germline V gene are MGHDK and SYGVNS. The germline V and J ends were trimmed by 3 bases and 6 bases, with 3 bases remaining between them. The CDR3: CASSEFNEQFF. The CDR3 DNA sequence: TGTGCCAGCAGTGAGTTCAATGAGCAGTTCTTC.

This clonotype was seen only once. The CDR3 DNA follows: TGTGCCAGCAGGGACAGGGTCCACGAGCAGTACTTC. Translating gives CASRDRVHEQYF. The V gene is TRBV25-1, the J gene TRBJ2-7, with 8 positions matching TRBD1. The CDR3 runs 12 residues. The germline V gene has CDR1 MGHDK and CDR2 SYGVNS. Trimming at V came to 6 bases and at J to 5 bases, leaving 3 bases not matched to a gene.

The CDR3 sequence: CASSPRTGFNEQFF. The CDR3 coding sequence is TGTGCCAGTAGTCCAAGGACAGGGTTCAATGAGCAGTTCTTC. This chain connects TRBV19 to TRBJ2-1; 8 bases fit TRBD1. The CDR3 has 14 residues. The germline V gene has CDR1 LNHDA and CDR2 SQIVND (reference sequence). Trimming cost V 5 bases and J 6 bases; bases outside gene matches: 6.

The V gene is TRBV29-1, the J gene TRBJ1-2; D not certain. There are 11 residues in the CDR3. The germline gives CDR1 SQVTM, CDR2 ANQGSEA. V lost 1 base and J 6 bases, leaving 6 bases between the germline ends. The CDR3 DNA reads as TGCAGCGTTGAAGCCGAGCATGGCTACACCTTC. Translation: CSVEAEHGYTF.

The chain combines TRBV7-7 with TRBJ2-2, with TRBD2 matching 7 bases. The germline CDR1 and CDR2 sequences are SSHAT and FNYEAQ (reference sequence). The V and J ends lost 1 base and 4 bases, in that order; junction bases with no gene match: 0. This CDR3 contains 14 residues. The CDR3 coding sequence is TGTGCCAGCAGCTTAGGGACTAGCACCGGGGAGCTGTTTTTT. This sequence encodes CASSLGTSTGELFF.

The V gene is TRBV6-5, the J gene TRBJ2-5; no firm D call. CDR1 and CDR2 from the germline V gene are MNHEY and SVGAGI. V lost 2 bases and J 5 bases, leaving 9 bases between the germline ends. The CDR3 is made up of 13 amino acids. The CDR3 DNA follows: TGTGCCAGCAGTTACCGTCGGGCGGAGACCCAGTACTTC. Its protein product is CASSYRRAETQYF.

The chain employs TRBV19 and TRBJ2-7; D not resolved. Trimming took 0 bases from V and 3 from J, leaving 9 bases between them. CDR1 LNHDA and CDR2 SQIVND come from the germline V gene (reference sequence). The CDR3 loop spans 14 amino acids. The CDR3, as DNA: TGTGCCAGTAGTATAGAGGGCAGATTCTACGAGCAGTACTTC. Translating gives CASSIEGRFYEQYF.

This sequence joins TRBV20-1 and TRBJ2-1; D gene ambiguous. This CDR3 region has 12 residues. The V end was cut by 0 bases, the J end by 8 bases, with 8 bases between. Per germline, CDR1 DFQATT and CDR2 SNEGSKA (reference sequence). CDR3 sequence (DNA): TGCAGTGCTAGAGATTGGAGCTATGAGCAGTTCTTC. Protein sequence: CSARDWSYEQFF.

This clonotype was found a few times. The chain joins TRBV2 to TRBJ2-7; a possible D gene is TRBD2 (5 bases). Trimming cost V 8 bases and J 3 bases, with 5 bases left between them. This CDR3 spans 10 amino acids. Germline CDR1 reads SNHLY; CDR2 reads FYNNEI. The CDR3 sequence is CASRGYEQYF. In DNA form, the CDR3 reads TGTGCCAGCCGGGGCTACGAGCAGTACTTC. Full variable domain (remainder filled in from reference TRBV2 and TRBJ2-7): EPEVTQTPSHQVTQMGQEVILRCVPISNHLYFYWYRQILGQKVEFLVSFYNNEISEKSEIFDDQFSVERPDGSNFTLKIRSTKLEDSAMYFCASRGYEQYFGPGTRLTVT.

The V gene is TRBV20-1, the J gene TRBJ2-7; D is undetermined. This CDR3 spans 15 amino acids. Trimming cost V 0 bases and J 3 bases, with 15 bases left between them. Per germline, CDR1 DFQATT and CDR2 SNEGSKA (reference sequence). In DNA form, the CDR3 reads TGCAGTGCTAGAGAGGATAGCAATCGGTACTACGAGCAGTACTTC. This sequence encodes CSAREDSNRYYEQYF.

In its sample, this clonotype was seen once. The chain recombines TRBV30 with TRBJ2-7; D call uncertain. The CDR3 consists of 11 residues. Trimming shortened V by 6 bases and J by 3 bases, and 9 bases separated the two germline ends. Germline lookup yields CDR1 GTSNPN and CDR2 SVGIG (reference sequence). The CDR3 DNA reads TGTGCCTGTTTGGGCGTCTACGAGCAGTACTTC. It codes for CACLGVYEQYF. The variable domain in full, with the rest retrieved from reference TRBV30 and TRBJ2-7, is SQTIHQWPATLVQPVGSPLSLECTVEGTSNPNLYWYRQAAGRGLQLLFYSVGIGQISSEVPQNLSASRPQDRQFILSSKKLLLSDSGFYLCACLGVYEQYFGPGTRLTVT.

This clonotype was observed a single time. The genes are TRBV20-1 and TRBJ2-1, with 11 nucleotides matching TRBD2. V gave up 6 bases and J gave up 4 bases; unmatched junction bases: 5. The CDR3 loop spans 14 amino acids. CDR1 and CDR2 from the germline V gene are DFQATT and SNEGSKA (reference sequence). As DNA, the CDR3 is TGCAGTGCAGTAGCGGGGGGGCGGTACAATGAGCAGTTCTTC. Encoded protein: CSAVAGGRYNEQFF.